This paragraph reports one T cell receptor (beta chain). Its antigen is not identified. TCRdb's copy holds only in-frame clones and misses some; the assay was immunoSEQ multiplex PCR. The sample shows around 1.5 million clones, approximately 98% of them seen only once. This specimen comes from a study of shared clonotypes between healthy human individuals. Overall study findings and caveats: Unshared clonotypes carried lower generation probabilities than those common to all four donors.

The CDR3 is made up of 15 amino acids. V was pared by 4 bases and J by 0 bases, with 3 bases of the junction left unmatched. CDR1 is SGHTA, CDR2 FQGNSA, per germline. This TCR came from a man younger than 45 in good health. J is TRBJ1-3 and V is TRBV7-2; 7 bases are shared with TRBD1. The sample consisted of naive CD4+ T cells sorted from blood. As to subset: CD45RA+ positively selected. CDR3 nucleotide sequence: TGTGCCAGCAGCTCCCGACAGGGCTCTGGAAACACCATATATTTT. Translated, it gives CASSSRQGSGNTIYF.